The clone carrying this T cell receptor (beta chain) was found many times. The CDR3 sequence is 12 residues long. CDR1 is LNHNV and CDR2 is YYDKDF in the germline V gene (reference sequence). V lost 0 bases to trimming and J lost 11 bases, with 10 bases between them. These data come from a study of T cells after yellow fever vaccination. MiXCR, applied by TCRdb to the 5' RACE reads, yields one record per CDR3 protein. The sample yields more than 90,000 distinct CDR3 sequences, about 7.2% seen once. The genes are TRBV15 and TRBJ1-1; D not resolved. This specimen consisted of CD4+ T cells sorted from PBMCs, obtained roughly 46 days after the first yellow fever vaccination. The receptor's source is a man aged 18 to 30 who received the YFV17D yellow fever vaccine. In DNA form, the CDR3 reads TGTGCCACCAGCAGAGATTTTTTGGGGGCTTTCTTT. It is translated as CATSRDFLGAFF.